This TCR beta chain is drawn from a study of pediatric ulcerative colitis. Study-level background: Disease was pancolitis in several and left-sided in two, histology-confirmed.

The assay was run at survey level. Clones were read by immunoSEQ multiplex PCR, and TCRdb kept only the in-frame ones, dropping some. The sample has 25,000 to 35,000 clones; about four fifths are singletons. The study, taken as a whole, reports: A couple of patients had blood samples with substantially reduced template counts.

No immunosuppressive drugs were given to ulcerative colitis patients before diagnostic colonoscopy. Note on this clone: Antigen specificity is unknown.

The receptor was isolated from a boy aged 5-17 years with severe ulcerative colitis. Specimen: blood.

In DNA form, the CDR3 reads TGCGCCAGCAGCCAAGACCCAGAGGGGAGCTATGGCTACACCTTC. This encodes CASSQDPEGSYGYTF. V is TRBV4-1 and J is TRBJ1-2, with D possibly being TRBD1 (5 bases). This CDR3 spans 15 amino acids. The V end lost 0 bases, the J end lost 4 bases, and 12 bases lay between the germline ends. Per the germline V gene, CDR1 is MGHRA and CDR2 is YSYEKL.